This T cell receptor (beta chain) is drawn from a study of TIL therapy for anti-PD-1-resistant metastatic lung cancer. Study findings and constraints: Many TIL product clones were absent from baseline tumor, suggesting clonal contraction.

V lost 0 bases, J lost 0 bases, and 9 bases lay in between. Germline-derived CDR1 and CDR2 are LNHDA and SQIVND (reference sequence). CDR3 size: 16 residues. The time point: pre-treatment sample, taken before nivolumab and TIL therapy. Tumor tissue came from excised metastases, mostly pleural nodules or supraclavicular lymph nodes. Tumor harvest preceded PD-1/PD-L1 blockade, followed by nivolumab treatment. Patients were adults with stage 4 NSCLC. As concerns this clone: Antigen unknown.

The immunoSEQ assay was v3. Using immunoSEQ multiplex PCR, the repertoire was profiled, and TCRdb retains in-frame clones only, with some absent. The data show around 45,000 clones, just over 70% seen once. This specimen consisted of tumor tissue, obtained at baseline. The chain uses TRBV19 and TRBJ2-1; D may be TRBD2 (6 bases). The TCR sequence derives from a person between 25 and 80 years old with non-small cell lung cancer. CDR3 sequence (DNA): TGTGCCAGTAGTATAGATCGGGGGAGCTCCTACAATGAGCAGTTCTTC. It translates to CASSIDRGSSYNEQFF.